A single T cell receptor (beta chain) is shown here with its context. No antigen is known for it. Base qualities were left out, and no much larger clone turns up one base away. The library was obtained by the immunoSEQ multiplex PCR assay. For the multiplex PCR, a mixture combining 60 forward primers for TCR Vbeta segments and 13 reverse primers for TCR Jbeta segments was used. A multiplex PCR assay on genomic DNA amplified the CDR3 region of rearranged TCR beta genes. On the Illumina HiSeq System, the amplified TCR beta libraries were sequenced as 87-base-pair reads. Per the authors' processing: Across the roughly 700 repertoires, a later analysis counted tens of millions of unique TCR beta chains, about 10 million of which were shared by at least two donors. Raw reads were error-corrected and collapsed into unique sequences by a nearest-neighbor algorithm in which closely related sequences were merged to remove PCR and sequencing errors. CDR3 sequences were aligned to IMGT reference sequences to assign V, D and J gene segments. Each retained sequence needed at least a six-nucleotide match to both a V gene segment and a J gene segment. Rearrangements were called productive when the CDR3 lacked stop codons and stayed in frame with V and J; all others were non-productive. CDR3 was defined by IMGT convention, running from the second conserved V-encoded cysteine to the conserved J-encoded phenylalanine. The earlier analysis of 450 to 750 of the donors excluded any sequence lacking an unambiguous match to a single V gene segment. In an earlier analysis of several hundred of the donors, V segments were called functional above 56.7% productive rearrangements and were called segregating when the between-donor standard deviation exceeded 5%. To diagnose cytomegalovirus status from the catalog of TCR beta chain sequences, a statistical classification framework was built. In a later analysis, TCR nucleotide sequences were compared against IMGT/GENE-DB human TR gene sequences so that V and J genes could be assigned. The TCRdist pipeline was used in a later analysis to assign CDR3 sequences and most-parsimonious VDJ recombination scenarios. In a later analysis, each TCR beta chain was defined by its CDR3 amino acid sequence together with its V-gene family, and reads lacking a unique V-gene family were excluded. To address suspected cross-contamination and a sequencing artifact, a later analysis removed some 620 highly shared, low-generation-probability nucleotide sequences. In a later analysis, a clonal expansion index for each public chain was calculated from normalized within-repertoire ranks of inferred template counts. In a later analysis, generation probabilities were computed with a VDJ recombination model fitted to out-of-frame rearrangements, and the resulting probabilities were checked against IGoR. In a later analysis, hypergeometric tests were used to score TCR-TCR, TCR-HLA and TCR-CMV co-occurrence, with a repertoire-size bias correction applied to TCR pairs. A later analysis estimated false discovery rates by permuting HLA or CMV assignments 20 times. In a later analysis, co-occurring TCRs were grouped using DBSCAN, with TCRdist sequence similarity added in when clustering inside HLA-allele-positive subsets. For co-occurrence clustering, repertoires with fewer than 30,000 or more than 120,000 public chains were excluded, along with four or five repertoires with anomalous nucleotide sharing. Held by TCRdb, this immuneACCESS table contains in-frame sequences only and omits some clones. Under half of the omission traces to an unresolved V gene where checked; the cause of the rest is unknown. V and J calls and clone size are given by that table; D and trimming were obtained from the DNA. Across this sample there are about 82,000 clones, with roughly 72% seen only once. The top ten clonotypes cover roughly 6.2% of the sample.

V and J are truncated by 5 bases and 6 bases respectively, leaving an intervening sequence of 14 bases. CDR1 and CDR2 (LNHDA, SQIVND) derive from the germline V gene (reference sequence). The CDR3 measures 14 amino acids from cysteine to phenylalanine. Only CDR3 DNA remains: 42 bases, in frame from the first base. These data come from a study of cytomegalovirus exposure and HLA in healthy donors (dated by TCRdb to 2015 to 2018). With respect to the entire study: According to an earlier analysis of 587 of the donors, about 179 million T cells yielded 95 million to 140 million unique TCR beta sequences and 250 to 350 Gb of sequence data. To predict cytomegalovirus infection status, the study combined high-throughput TCR immunosequencing, statistical association of individual TCRs with disease status, and machine learning. Class I and class II HLA loci were covered by the typing at four-digit resolution. To study patterns of TCR occurrence, a later analysis re-analyzed previously published TCR beta repertoires from 700 or so donors and added high-resolution HLA genotyping. In a later genetic analysis, genome-wide SNP genotypes for about three fifths of the 666 donors were used, and that subset was treated as a discovery cohort. Alongside the repertoire data, information on donor age, sex, ethnicity and CMV serostatus was compiled. The study was designed to test whether signatures of past pathogen exposure could be identified by cataloging public T cell receptors. Among the approximately 420 genotyped donors, 81% belonged to the genetic ancestry cluster associated with self-reported Caucasian donors. The study used immunosequencing to profile the T cell repertoires of 600 to 850 subjects and linked those repertoires to cytomegalovirus serostatus. The number of typed donors differed by locus: about 629-640 for A, B, C, DRB1 and DQB1; 522 for DQA1; 606 for DPA1; and around 490 for DPB1. Rather than using new phenotypic data, the later analysis identified candidate immune exposures from TCR beta sequences and from how often those sequences occurred across donors. An early release covering some 640 HLA-typed donors comprised approximately 300 gigabases of sequencing data and tens of millions of unique TCR sequences. To decide whether each TCR beta V gene segment behaved as functional or pseudogenic, an earlier analysis of fewer than 750 of the donors relied on high-throughput TCR beta sequencing. Every discovery cohort repertoire had been produced on one sequencing platform. A few DR-DQ haplotypes were handled as single units for association and clustering because linkage in the cohort was strong. Among 350 to 400 genotyped donors of the cohort, an average of approximately 250,000 unique TCR beta nucleotide sequences were sequenced per donor, 15% to 20% of them non-productive. Besides the first cohort of roughly 700 subjects, a separate validation cohort made up of 120 different subjects was used. Paper-wide results and their limitations: Roughly uniform sequencing depth across donors was assumed in presence/absence analyses, although this assumption may not hold. Across donors, most TCR sequences were observed very rarely, whereas some public TCRs were present in many individuals. According to the authors, the approach could potentially be generalized to other disease states and immunological phenotypes. A group of highly shared sequence variants was considered likely to be a technical artifact of the sequencing pipeline. HLA typing was unavailable for some donors at each locus, so association tests used only the typed subset. According to a later analysis, parvovirus B19, influenza, CMV and Epstein-Barr virus appeared linked to several top co-occurrence clusters. Three of the identified cytomegalovirus-associated TCR beta chains were confirmed in vitro to be specific for cytomegalovirus antigens. A further reported finding was that TCR beta sequences accurately predicted the HLA-A and HLA-B alleles for most subjects in the first cohort. Because counts were too low, more than 15 rarely observed V segments, including chromosome 9 orphons, were left out of the earlier analysis of several hundred of the donors. In a later analysis, HLA-associated TCR beta chains were found to be more clonally expanded and to have lower generation probabilities than equally common non-associated chains. V-gene and J-gene trimming of TCR beta chains was associated with a missense DCLRE1C variant in a later genetic analysis, and the association was replicated in an independent cohort. In an earlier analysis of about 540 of the donors, most TCR beta V segments were observed in productive rearrangements about 90% or about 30% of the time, broadly matching IMGT annotations. When HLA alleles, especially DR and DQ, strongly co-occurred, TCR associations were difficult to assign to individual alleles. In a later analysis, most CMV-associated TCR beta chains were found to appear HLA-restricted, with HLA associations seemingly driven largely by CMV exposure. The 87-base-pair reads could not distinguish some IMGT-functional V segments, including TRBV6-2 and TRBV6-3, so those segments were excluded. Immune exposure information for the cohort was limited to CMV serostatus. The study listed over 150 TCR beta chains as associated with cytomegalovirus. In a later analysis, some 18,000 TCR beta sequences were associated with specific HLA alleles at a false discovery rate of 0.05. In both the original and validation cohorts, the classifier was reported to diagnose cytomegalovirus status with high specificity and sensitivity. In this cohort, only TCR beta chains were sequenced, and detectable features were limited by the absence of alpha or paired-chain data. Compared with the approximately 710-donor mean, donors in an Asian-associated ancestry cluster had fewer N-insertions in productive TCRs, according to a later genetic analysis. Correlated functional status among segregating V segments might reflect linkage disequilibrium, but an unknown experimental factor could not be ruled out. In a later analysis, TCR association rates were found to vary across HLA loci, with the most associated TCRs seen for DRB1 alleles and the fewest for HLA-C alleles.

The cohort consisted of some 730 healthy bone marrow donors. At the time of sampling, all cohort members were nominally healthy, though unrecorded immune exposures were likely present. The donor was CMV seropositive and belonged to the group of 250 to 300 seropositive cohort members. A peripheral blood sample was collected from each donor, and TCR beta sequencing was performed on peripheral blood mononuclear cells. The Qiagen DNeasy Blood Extraction Kit was used to extract genomic DNA from the blood cell samples. The source of this sequence is a woman aged 45-65 years in good health and CMV-seropositive. This sequence uses TRBV19 and TRBJ2-1, with TRBD2 tentatively as D gene (6 bases match). The sample taken for sequencing was PBMCs. The bases are TGTGCCAGTAGTCCCAGACGACTAGTCAATGAGCAGTTCTTC. Its coded protein is CASSPRRLVNEQFF.